The 31 T cell receptor beta chains below come from one sample, sequenced in a study of beta chain features in type 1 diabetes. All of the isolated RNA was reverse transcribed, so expressed TCRB transcripts were sequenced. TCRdb keeps only in-frame clones here, not all; method: immunoSEQ multiplex PCR. Counted here are under 400,000 clones, roughly 21% occurring once; the ten biggest clones make up under 0.05%. Input material: naive CD4+ T cells from blood. These receptors originate from a woman younger than 35 in good health.

V is TRBV29-1 and J is TRBJ1-1; 8 bases align to TRBD1. CDR3 size: 12 residues. The germline CDR1 and CDR2 sequences are SQVTM and ANQGSEA. J gave up 5 bases and V 7 bases, and 6 bases lay outside the gene matches. This CDR3 reads CSASGGGTEAFF. The CDR3 DNA is TGCAGCGCTTCAGGGGGCGGAACTGAAGCTTTCTTT. Complete variable domain (other parts from reference TRBV29-1 and TRBJ1-1): SAVISQKPSRDICQRGTSLTIQCQVDSQVTMMFWYRQQPGQSLTLIATANQGSEATYESGFVIDKFPISRPNLTFSTLTVSNMSPEDSSIYLCSASGGGTEAFFGQGTRLTVV.

This chain links TRBV11-3 with TRBJ2-1; D gene uncertain. The length of the CDR3 is 14 residues. Trimming left V 5 bases short and J 9 bases short, with 17 bases between. Per the germline V gene, CDR1 is SGHNT and CDR2 is YENEEA. This chain's CDR3 is CASSLPMRQSEQFF. Written as DNA, the CDR3 is TGTGCCAGCAGCCTCCCGATGAGGCAGAGTGAGCAGTTCTTC.

The table lists this clone with a few counts. The rearrangement joins TRBV19 to TRBJ2-1; maybe TRBD2 (6 bases). This CDR3 spans 18 amino acids. Per germline, CDR1 LNHDA and CDR2 SQIVND (reference sequence). The V end was cut by 3 bases, the J end by 0 bases, with 18 bases between. The CDR3 sequence is CASSIDSRAGYSYNEQFF. The CDR3 DNA reads TGTGCCAGTAGTATTGACTCTAGGGCGGGGTACTCCTACAATGAGCAGTTCTTC.

The chain carries TRBV7-9 and TRBJ1-5; a possible D gene is TRBD1 (6 bases). Germline-derived CDR1 and CDR2 are SEHNR and FQNEAQ (reference sequence). The CDR3 sequence is 14 residues long. V lost 5 bases, J lost 3 bases, and 11 bases lay in between. CDR3 DNA: TGTGCCAGCAGCCAAGGACAGATCAATCAGCCCCAGCATTTT. Translation gives CASSQGQINQPQHF.

This clone was seen more than once but under ten times. The rearrangement joins TRBV7-2 to TRBJ2-7; D is possibly TRBD2 (5 bases). The CDR3 sequence is 15 residues long. Germline CDR1 and CDR2: SGHTA and FQGNSA. The V end was cut by 2 bases, the J end by 2 bases, with 13 bases between. The DNA of the CDR3 is TGTGCCAGCAGCTTACGTGGCGGGCTGGCCTACGAGCAGTACTTC. As protein: CASSLRGGLAYEQYF.

V is TRBV6-6 and J is TRBJ2-7; D call uncertain. Trimming cost V 6 bases and J 5 bases, with 8 bases left between them. Germline-derived CDR1 and CDR2 are MNHNY and SVGAGI (reference sequence). This CDR3 has 11 amino acids. CDR3 nucleotides: TGTGCCAGCAGCCCTTCCCACGAGCAGTACTTC. Residues: CASSPSHEQYF.

The chain couples TRBV2 to TRBJ2-2; TRBD2 aligns across 10 bases. The germline gives CDR1 SNHLY, CDR2 FYNNEI. The CDR3 totals 15 residues. V trimming: 6 bases; J trimming: 3 bases; junction bases outside the gene matches: 4. CDR3 sequence reads: CASRELAGYTGELFF. CDR3 nucleotide sequence: TGTGCCAGCAGAGAACTAGCGGGGTACACCGGGGAGCTGTTTTTT.

This chain links TRBV12-5 with TRBJ2-2, with 10 bases fitting TRBD2. This CDR3 contains 14 residues. With V trimmed by 2 bases and J by 7 bases, 1 base remained unmatched. The germline V gene has CDR1 LGHNT and CDR2 FRNRAP. CDR3 region: CASGLSGRDGELFF. CDR3 DNA: TGTGCTAGTGGTTTGAGCGGGAGGGACGGGGAGCTGTTTTTT.

The genes are TRBV7-9 and TRBJ2-6, with TRBD1 matching 10 bases. Germline values: CDR1 SEHNR, CDR2 FQNEAQ (reference sequence). The V gene end was trimmed by 11 bases and the J gene end by 4 bases; junction bases not matched to a gene: 11. The CDR3 sequence is 16 residues long. In DNA form, the CDR3 reads TGTGCCGGCGGACAGGGGGTGACTCGCGGGGCCAACGTCCTGACTTTC. Protein: CAGGQGVTRGANVLTF.

The V call is TRBV7-8, the J call TRBJ2-3; 12 nucleotides align to TRBD2. V was clipped by 0 bases and J by 9 bases; unmatched bases: 10. Germline-derived CDR1 and CDR2 are SGHVS and FQNEAQ. The CDR3 length is 17 residues. CDR3 nucleotide sequence: TGTGCCAGCAGCTTAGCGGCGACTAGCGGGAGAGGGGGAACGCAGTATTTT. Encoded protein: CASSLAATSGRGGTQYF.

This clone occurred a few times. The same CDR3 is also encoded by other DNA sequences in this sample. The chain is built from TRBV7-9 and TRBJ1-1, with a weak D call TRBD1 (6 bases). CDR1 is SEHNR and CDR2 is FQNEAQ in the germline V gene (reference sequence). The CDR3 loop spans 13 amino acids. Trimming took 5 bases from V and 5 from J, leaving 12 bases between them. The CDR3 sequence is CASSLQGNTEAFF. The DNA for the CDR3 is TGTGCCAGCAGCCTACAGGGTAATACTGAAGCTTTCTTT.

This clone was counted between two and nine times. Other DNA sequences in this sample translate to the same CDR3. The chain couples TRBV18 to TRBJ2-7; 10 nucleotides line up with TRBD1. With 3 bases clipped from V and 3 bases from J, the junction kept 5 bases outside the gene matches. Germline loops: CDR1 KGHSH, CDR2 LQKENI. The CDR3 is 15 residues long. The CDR3 DNA reads as TGTGCCAGCTCACCCACGACAGGGGGCAGCTACGAGCAGTACTTC. This codes for CASSPTTGGSYEQYF.

The chain uses TRBV18 and TRBJ2-7, with TRBD1 matching over 7 bases. V dropped 3 bases and J dropped 7; count of bases not matched to a gene: 3. The germline CDR1 and CDR2 sequences are KGHSH and LQKENI. CDR3 length: 12 residues. CDR3 nucleotides: TGTGCCAGCTCACCTACAGGGGAAGAGCAGTACTTC. Protein sequence: CASSPTGEEQYF.

The V and J genes are TRBV29-1 and TRBJ2-7; D is unclear. The V gene's germline CDR1 is SQVTM and CDR2 ANQGSEA. The CDR3 has 11 residues. V shed 7 bases and J shed 5 bases, with 12 bases lying between them. In DNA form, the CDR3 reads TGCAGCGGAAATCTAGGAAACGAGCAGTACTTC. Protein sequence: CSGNLGNEQYF.

This clone was counted between two and nine times. The chain uses TRBV7-8 and TRBJ2-1, with TRBD1 as a possible D gene (6 bases). This CDR3 has 14 amino acids. Germline V gives CDR1 SGHVS, CDR2 FQNEAQ. Deletions cut 5 bases from V and 6 bases from J, with 14 bases between. The CDR3 sequence: CASSPHRAPNEQFF. The CDR3 region has the DNA TGTGCCAGCAGCCCACACAGGGCCCCCAATGAGCAGTTCTTC.

This sequence joins TRBV7-3 and TRBJ1-1; no definite D call. Germline V CDR1 and CDR2: SGHTA, FQGTGA. The CDR3 totals 13 residues. Trimming removed 1 base at V and 5 bases at J, with 8 bases between. Written as DNA, the CDR3 is TGTGCCAGCAGCTTAAGGCCAGATACTGAAGCTTTCTTT. Translating it yields CASSLRPDTEAFF.

This chain links TRBV5-1 with TRBJ2-5; possibly TRBD1 for D (6 bases). Trimming shortened V by 6 bases and J by 7 bases, and 19 bases separated the two germline ends. Germline lookup yields CDR1 SGHRS and CDR2 YFSETQ. The CDR3 runs to 14 residues. CDR3 DNA sequence: TGCGCCAGCACCCCCCAGGGGCCGGAAGGGACCCAGTACTTC. Translation: CASTPQGPEGTQYF.

This clone turned up a few times. The chain links TRBV7-3 to TRBJ2-2; 8 bases line up with TRBD1. The length of the CDR3 is 15 residues. With 5 bases clipped from V and 4 bases from J, the junction kept 6 bases outside the gene matches. Germline CDR1 reads SGHTA; CDR2 reads FQGTGA. CDR3 in DNA: TGTGCCAGCAGCCGGGACAGGTCCCCCACCGGGGAGCTGTTTTTT. Amino acid sequence: CASSRDRSPTGELFF.

Only a few counts were recorded for this clone. The V gene is TRBV30, the J gene TRBJ2-3; D is uncertain. CDR1 is GTSNPN and CDR2 is SVGIG in the germline V gene (reference sequence). The V end lost 0 bases, the J end lost 5 bases, and 6 bases lay between the germline ends. The CDR3 contains 12 residues. The CDR3 bases are TGTGCCTGGAGTGTACTTCTAGATACGCAGTATTTT. Translated: CAWSVLLDTQYF.

This clone was observed a handful of times. This chain uses TRBV7-9 with TRBJ2-3; 7 bases are a match to TRBD2. CDR1 is SEHNR and CDR2 is FQNEAQ in the germline V gene (reference sequence). Trimming cost V 7 bases and J 4 bases; bases outside gene matches: 17. The CDR3 is made up of 17 amino acids. The CDR3 nucleotides are TGTGCCAGCACCCCTGGGGCAGGCGGGAGTGTATCAGATACGCAGTATTTT. As protein: CASTPGAGGSVSDTQYF.

The chain joins TRBV5-6 to TRBJ2-4, with a possible D match to TRBD2 (5 bases). CDR1 is SGHDT and CDR2 is YYEEEE in the germline V gene. The CDR3 spans 15 residues. Trimming left V 7 bases short and J 1 base short, with 15 bases between. DNA of the CDR3: TGTGCCAGCTCAACCCTTAGCGTGGCCAAAAACATTCAGTACTTC. This sequence encodes CASSTLSVAKNIQYF.

V and J are TRBV7-2 and TRBJ2-5; 7 bases line up with TRBD1. The germline gives CDR1 SGHTA, CDR2 FQGNSA. CDR3 length: 15 amino acids. The J segment lost 6 bases and the V segment lost 1 base, leaving 8 bases of the junction unmatched. CDR3: CASSLEGTVAKTQYF. DNA of the CDR3: TGTGCCAGCAGCTTAGAAGGGACAGTAGCAAAGACCCAGTACTTC.

This chain uses TRBV5-1 with TRBJ1-1; possibly TRBD1 for D (6 bases). CDR3 length equals 14 residues. Germline V CDR1 and CDR2: SGHRS, YFSETQ. Deletions cut 2 bases from V and 0 bases from J, with 8 bases between. In nucleotides, the CDR3 is TGCGCCAGCAGCTTACAGGGTATGAACACTGAAGCTTTCTTT. Translation: CASSLQGMNTEAFF.

The CDR3 DNA sequence: TGCGCCAGCAGCTTATTCGGTGACTTGAACACTGAAGCTTTCTTT. Its translation: CASSLFGDLNTEAFF. The chain carries TRBV5-1 and TRBJ1-1; D uncertain. Germline V gene sequence: CDR1 SGHRS, CDR2 YFSETQ. The V end lost 2 bases, the J end lost 0 bases, and 11 bases lay between the germline ends. There are 15 residues in the CDR3.

The rearrangement links TRBV11-2 to TRBJ2-7; D uncertain. The CDR3 is 13 amino acids. V lost 2 bases, J lost 5 bases, and 10 bases lay in between. Germline CDR1 SGHAT, CDR2 FQNNGV. The CDR3 here is CASSLSRSHEQYF. CDR3 coding DNA: TGTGCCAGCAGCTTATCGAGGAGCCACGAGCAGTACTTC.

The chain combines TRBV6-5 with TRBJ2-3, with D maybe TRBD1 (5 bases). The germline gives CDR1 MNHEY, CDR2 SVGAGI. The V gene lost 6 bases and the J gene lost 0 bases, with 10 bases spanning the gap. There are 14 residues in the CDR3. The CDR3 is CASRPDISTDTQYF. The CDR3 coding sequence is TGTGCCAGCAGACCGGACATCAGCACAGATACGCAGTATTTT.

This clone has just a few counts. The CDR3: CASSSSGSGRAERYF. The CDR3, as DNA: TGTGCCAGCAGTTCCTCTGGTAGCGGGAGGGCCGAACGGTACTTC. This sequence joins TRBV7-2 and TRBJ2-4; 11 bases line up with TRBD2. The CDR3 is made up of 15 amino acids. The ends lost 6 bases at V and 15 bases at J; junction bases unmatched: 16. Germline CDR1 reads SGHTA; CDR2 reads FQGNSA.

This clone turned up a few times. V and J are TRBV27 and TRBJ2-7; 8 nucleotides agree with TRBD1. The CDR3 sequence is 15 residues long. The germline gives CDR1 MNHEY, CDR2 SMNVEV (reference sequence). V lost 4 bases and J lost 3; bases outside the gene matches: 8. CDR3 in amino acids: CASSSGTGGFYEQYF. The CDR3 nucleotides are TGTGCCAGCAGTTCCGGCACAGGGGGGTTCTACGAGCAGTACTTC.

This clone was detected a few times. The CDR3 DNA follows: TGTGCCAGCAGCTCCGGGACAGAGAACACTGAAGCTTTCTTT. Its translation: CASSSGTENTEAFF. The chain has TRBV7-9 and TRBJ1-1; 7 bases map to TRBD1. The CDR3 covers 14 residues. The V and J ends lost 4 bases and 1 base, in that order; junction bases with no gene match: 3. Germline loops: CDR1 SEHNR, CDR2 FQNEAQ (reference sequence).

The chain recombines TRBV7-9 with TRBJ2-6; the D gene is possibly TRBD2 (5 bases). The length of the CDR3 is 13 residues. V was pared by 11 bases and J by 6 bases, with 14 bases between. Germline values: CDR1 SEHNR, CDR2 FQNEAQ (reference sequence). The CDR3 sequence is CASTRAPANVLTF. Here the CDR3 DNA reads TGTGCCTCCACGAGGGCCCCGGCCAACGTCCTGACTTTC.

This clone has a single count. This chain connects TRBV25-1 to TRBJ1-4, with D possibly being TRBD1 (6 bases). Germline-derived CDR1 and CDR2 are MGHDK and SYGVNS. This CDR3 spans 15 amino acids. V lost 7 bases, J lost 6 bases, and 18 bases lay in between. CDR3 nucleotides: TGTGCCAGCACCGCCTCGGGGGGCGGGGATGAAAAACTGTTTTTT. This translates into CASTASGGGDEKLFF.